This TCR beta chain stems from a study of beta chain features in type 1 diabetes. General study findings and limits: The VDJ junctions of type 1 diabetes patients carried fewer insertions and more deletions.

All of the isolated RNA was reverse transcribed, so expressed TCRB transcripts were sequenced. The read count averaged about 3.57 million across naive, central memory and regulatory T cell samples. Method: immunoSEQ multiplex PCR; TCRdb's copy keeps in-frame clones and lacks some. The profile shows over 700,000 clones, 15% to 20% of them singletons. Germline V gene sequence: CDR1 MNHEY, CDR2 SVGAGI. The V and J ends lost 2 bases and 7 bases respectively, with 12 bases between them. There are 13 residues in the CDR3. Sorting with CD45RO/CCR7/CD25/CD127/CD95/CD27 yielded naive, central memory, regulatory and stem-like memory CD4+ cells. Sorting gave populations that all exceeded 98% purity. The sample holds a few counts of this clone. Antigen: not known.

The sequenced material came from naive CD4+ T cells from blood. The V call is TRBV6-5, the J call TRBJ2-7, with D possibly being TRBD2 (6 bases). The TCR sequence derives from a woman aged 18-29 years in good health. CDR3 DNA sequence: TGTGCCAGCAGTTACGGGATGGGAGGTGAGCAGTACTTC. Residues: CASSYGMGGEQYF.